Presented here are 2 T cell receptor beta chains from one specimen sequenced in a study of blood T cell repertoires in COVID-19. Libraries were prepared by immunoSEQ multiplex PCR; TCRdb keeps only in-frame clonotypes and omits some of them. The table has about 380,000 clones, approximately 81% seen once. The sequenced sample consisted of peripheral blood. The receptors derive from a woman aged 18-35 years with acute or convalescent COVID-19.

The chain carries TRBV3-1 (or the pseudogene TRBV3-2) and TRBJ2-1; D is unresolved. The V and J ends lost 4 bases and 9 bases respectively, with 22 bases between them. This CDR3 comprises 16 residues. Germline V gene data show CDR1 as LGHDT and CDR2 as YNNKEL (reference sequence). The CDR3 coding sequence is TGTGCCAGCAGCCCGACGAATAATCCAGAGCGTACTGAGCAGTTCTTC. This translates into CASSPTNNPERTEQFF.

This clone was seen once. The chain carries TRBV4-1 and TRBJ1-5, with 8 bases matching TRBD1. V dropped 3 bases and J dropped 6; count of bases not matched to a gene: 1. Germline V gene lookup returns CDR1 MGHRA and CDR2 YSYEKL. The CDR3 is 13 residues long. Here the CDR3 DNA reads TGCGCCAGCAGCCACCAGGGGGCTCAGCCCCAGCATTTT. Its translation is CASSHQGAQPQHF.